The 26 T cell receptor beta chains below all came from one sample that was sequenced in a study of Ad26.COV2.S vaccination and SARS-CoV-2 variants. The protocol was immunoSEQ multiplex PCR, while the TCRdb copy is restricted to in-frame clones and leaves out a portion. The data contain about 350,000 clones, about 91% of them singletons. The sample consisted of peripheral blood, taken after recovery from COVID-19. These receptor sequences come from a human donor who had recovered from COVID-19.

The chain couples TRBV4-1 to TRBJ2-1, with D possibly TRBD2 on 5 matching bases. Germline CDR1 MGHRA, CDR2 YSYEKL. This CDR3 spans 12 amino acids. V shed 6 bases and J shed 7 bases, with 10 bases lying between them. Here the CDR3 DNA reads TGCGCCAGCAGGGACTTACAAAATGAGCAGTTCTTC. Translation gives CASRDLQNEQFF.

This rearrangement joins TRBV6-2 or TRBV6-3 to TRBJ2-3; 9 bases align to TRBD2. The V gene end was trimmed by 2 bases and the J gene end by 6 bases; junction bases not matched to a gene: 21. Germline V lookup: CDR1 MNHEY, CDR2 SVGEGT. The CDR3 has 20 residues. Here the CDR3 reads CASSYQTSGGKQTWWDTQYF. The CDR3 DNA reads as TGTGCCAGCAGTTACCAGACTAGCGGAGGAAAACAAACCTGGTGGGATACGCAGTATTTT.

The V gene is TRBV6-5, the J gene TRBJ2-3; no clear D. The CDR3 consists of 11 residues. V lost 4 bases, J lost 5 bases, and 4 bases lay in between. The germline CDR1 and CDR2 sequences are MNHEY and SVGAGI. The CDR3: CASSSGDTQYF. Here the CDR3 DNA reads TGTGCCAGCAGTTCCGGAGATACGCAGTATTTT.

The V gene is TRBV5-6, the J gene TRBJ2-7; 8 positions agree with TRBD1. The CDR3 loop spans 13 amino acids. Germline V gene lookup returns CDR1 SGHDT and CDR2 YYEEEE. V trimming: 1 base; J trimming: 3 bases; junction bases outside the gene matches: 0. CDR3: CASSLTGGYEQYF. The DNA for the CDR3 is TGTGCCAGCAGCTTGACAGGGGGCTACGAGCAGTACTTC.

The rearrangement links TRBV7-8 to TRBJ1-2; perhaps TRBD1 as D (5 bases). Germline values: CDR1 SGHVS, CDR2 FQNEAQ. The CDR3 spans 17 residues. Trimming shortened V by 0 bases and J by 0 bases, and 14 bases separated the two germline ends. The CDR3 DNA sequence: TGTGCCAGCAGCTTAGCTCCAAAGGGACCCTCTAACTATGGCTACACCTTC. Encoded protein: CASSLAPKGPSNYGYTF.

The CDR3 here is CASSPFGNTGPNTGELFF. Written as DNA, the CDR3 is TGCGCCAGCAGCCCATTTGGGAATACAGGGCCGAACACCGGGGAGCTGTTTTTT. V and J are TRBV4-3 and TRBJ2-2; TRBD1 might be the D (6 bases). The CDR3 covers 18 residues. The germline V gene has CDR1 LGHNA and CDR2 YSLEER. V lost 4 bases to trimming and J lost 0 bases, with 18 bases between them.

The chain combines TRBV3-1 (or the pseudogene TRBV3-2) with TRBJ2-1; 14 nucleotides agree with TRBD2. The CDR3 is 16 residues long. The V and J ends lost 3 bases and 5 bases, in that order; junction bases with no gene match: 3. The germline gives CDR1 LGHDT, CDR2 YNNKEL (reference sequence). The CDR3 loop reads CASSHPGLAGDNEQFF. CDR3 DNA: TGTGCCAGCAGCCACCCGGGACTAGCGGGGGACAATGAGCAGTTCTTC.

This clone is judged medium-sized. V usage is TRBV11-2 and J usage is TRBJ1-3, with 10 positions matching TRBD1. Germline V gene lookup returns CDR1 SGHAT and CDR2 FQNNGV. The CDR3 is 16 residues long. V lost 3 bases and J lost 0; bases outside the gene matches: 2. In DNA, the CDR3 is TGTGCCAGCAGCTTCGACAGGGGGCACTCTGGAAACACCATATATTTT. The encoded protein is CASSFDRGHSGNTIYF.

The V and J genes are TRBV5-1 and TRBJ2-6; 7 positions match TRBD1. V was clipped by 4 bases and J by 1 base; unmatched bases: 2. Germline CDR1 SGHRS, CDR2 YFSETQ. This CDR3 has 15 residues. In nucleotides, the CDR3 is TGCGCCAGCAGCGACAGGGCTTCTGGGGCCAACGTCCTGACTTTC. Encoded protein: CASSDRASGANVLTF.

This rearrangement joins TRBV29-1 to TRBJ1-2; no firm D call. Deletions cut 1 base from V and 8 bases from J, with 8 bases between. CDR3 length equals 11 residues. CDR1 and CDR2 (germline): SQVTM, ANQGSEA. The chain's CDR3 is CSVEARQGYTF. In nucleotides, the CDR3 is TGCAGCGTTGAAGCAAGGCAGGGCTACACCTTC.

The chain combines TRBV6-4 with TRBJ2-3, with TRBD2 matching 7 bases. The CDR3 is 14 residues long. CDR1 is MRHNA, CDR2 SNTAGT, per germline. J gave up 2 bases and V 6 bases, and 5 bases lay outside the gene matches. The CDR3 protein is CASSALASTDTQYF. CDR3 in DNA: TGTGCCAGCAGCGCACTAGCGTCCACAGATACGCAGTATTTT.

The gene calls are TRBV27 and TRBJ2-1; 9 bases line up with TRBD1. Looked up from germline, CDR1 is MNHEY and CDR2 is SMNVEV (reference sequence). The CDR3 runs to 18 residues. The V segment lost 5 bases and the J segment 5 bases; nucleotides outside the gene matches: 16. CDR3 amino acids: CASSAYRDRVLRDNEQFF. The DNA for the CDR3 is TGTGCCAGCAGTGCGTACCGGGACAGGGTATTAAGGGACAATGAGCAGTTCTTC.

This chain connects TRBV4-1 to TRBJ2-5; unclear D gene. Germline CDR1 MGHRA, CDR2 YSYEKL. CDR3 length: 15 residues. V shed 0 bases and J shed 0 bases, with 8 bases lying between them. CDR3 bases: TGCGCCAGCAGCCAAGATCCCAGAGACCAAGAGACCCAGTACTTC. Protein product: CASSQDPRDQETQYF.

The chain's CDR3 is CASSPYTDTQYF. In DNA form, the CDR3 reads TGTGCCAGCAGCCCATACACAGATACGCAGTATTTT. This chain uses TRBV7-9 with TRBJ2-3, with unresolved D. Germline V gene data show CDR1 as SEHNR and CDR2 as FQNEAQ (reference sequence). The CDR3 totals 12 residues. Trimming took 5 bases from V and 2 from J, leaving 5 bases between them.

V is TRBV10-1 and J is TRBJ2-7, with 8 nucleotides matching TRBD1. The J segment lost 3 bases and the V segment lost 6 bases, leaving 7 bases of the junction unmatched. The CDR3 totals 14 residues. Germline V gives CDR1 WNHNN, CDR2 SYGVQD (reference sequence). CDR3 nucleotide sequence: TGCGCCAGCAGCCGCGGACAGGGAAACTACGAGCAGTACTTC. Its translation: CASSRGQGNYEQYF.

This chain connects TRBV3-1 (or the pseudogene TRBV3-2) to TRBJ2-7; D ambiguous. This CDR3 has 14 amino acids. Germline values: CDR1 LGHDT, CDR2 YNNKEL (reference sequence). The V and J ends lost 5 bases and 2 bases respectively, with 13 bases between them. The CDR3 DNA sequence: TGTGCCAGCAGCTCCTTTAGCACGACCTACGAGCAGTACTTC. Protein: CASSSFSTTYEQYF.

The chain carries TRBV9 and TRBJ1-4; D is unclear. V lost 2 bases and J 0 bases, leaving 11 bases between the germline ends. This CDR3 region has 16 residues. Germline lookup yields CDR1 SGDLS and CDR2 YYNGEE. The CDR3 protein is CASSVSAFATNEKLFF. In DNA form, the CDR3 reads TGTGCCAGCAGCGTGTCCGCCTTTGCAACTAATGAAAAACTGTTTTTT.

This chain joins TRBV9 and TRBJ2-5, with D unclear. The CDR3 loop spans 12 amino acids. The germline gives CDR1 SGDLS, CDR2 YYNGEE. V was trimmed by 3 bases and J by 1 base, leaving 4 bases between them. CDR3 in DNA: TGTGCCAGCAGCGCTTTCCAAGAGACCCAGTACTTC. This encodes CASSAFQETQYF.

The V gene is TRBV6-5, the J gene TRBJ1-5; unclear D gene. Trimming pared 5 bases from V and 6 bases from J, leaving 11 bases between. The CDR3 is 13 residues long. Per the germline V gene, CDR1 is MNHEY and CDR2 is SVGAGI. The CDR3 bases are TGTGCCAGCAGTACGGTGCGGAGTCAGCCCCAGCATTTT. It is translated as CASSTVRSQPQHF.

This sequence joins TRBV5-1 and TRBJ1-6, with D possibly matching TRBD1 (5 bases). The CDR3 runs 14 residues. In germline, CDR1 is SGHRS, CDR2 YFSETQ. Trimming took off 1 base at V and 7 bases at J, with 9 bases between the two ends. DNA of the CDR3: TGCGCCAGCAGCTTGTATCCAGGGAATTCACCCCTCCACTTT. It specifies CASSLYPGNSPLHF. The entire variable domain, with the rest obtained from reference TRBV5-1 and TRBJ1-6, is as follows: KAGVTQTPRYLIKTRGQQVTLSCSPISGHRSVSWYQQTPGQGLQFLFEYFSETQRNKGNFPGRFSGRQFSNSRSEMNVSTLELGDSALYLCASSLYPGNSPLHFGNGTRLTVT.

The V and J genes are TRBV11-3 and TRBJ2-1, with TRBD1 identical over 9 bases. Germline CDR1 SGHNT, CDR2 YENEEA. Losses at the gene ends were 1 base for V and 6 bases for J; bases not matched to a gene: 4. The CDR3 length is 15 residues. The CDR3: CASSLAGTGSNEQFF. The DNA of the CDR3 is TGTGCCAGCAGCTTAGCTGGGACAGGGAGCAATGAGCAGTTCTTC.

The chain links TRBV5-1 to TRBJ2-4; 9 bases agree with TRBD1. Per germline, CDR1 SGHRS and CDR2 YFSETQ. The junction had 2 bases not matched to a gene; V was cut back by 0 bases and J by 7 bases. The CDR3 loop spans 14 amino acids. Written as DNA, the CDR3 is TGCGCCAGCAGCTTGGGACAGGGGGAGAACATTCAGTACTTC. It specifies CASSLGQGENIQYF.

The V call is TRBV6-5, the J call TRBJ1-3; TRBD1 might be the D (5 bases). Germline loops: CDR1 MNHEY, CDR2 SVGAGI. This CDR3 has 14 residues. Trimming pared 11 bases from V and 0 bases from J, leaving 14 bases between. CDR3 in amino acids: CAVPRDGSGNTIYF. The CDR3 DNA is TGTGCCGTCCCCAGGGACGGCTCTGGAAACACCATATATTTT.

J is TRBJ2-1 and V is TRBV11-3; D unresolved. This CDR3 has 15 amino acids. Trimming left V 5 bases short and J 5 bases short, with 16 bases between. CDR1 and CDR2 (germline): SGHNT, YENEEA. The CDR3 nucleotides read TGTGCCAGCAGCGAAATTCAGTCGGCGCACAATGAGCAGTTCTTC. This codes for CASSEIQSAHNEQFF.

V gene TRBV7-3 combines with J gene TRBJ2-7; 9 nucleotides match TRBD2. The CDR3 has 16 amino acids. CDR1 is SGHTA and CDR2 is FQGTGA in the germline V gene. V dropped 2 bases and J dropped 0; count of bases not matched to a gene: 5. The CDR3 loop is CASSLFGSGGSYEQYF. CDR3 DNA: TGTGCCAGCAGCTTATTTGGTAGCGGGGGCTCCTACGAGCAGTACTTC.

V gene TRBV7-3 combines with J gene TRBJ1-1, with TRBD1 as a possible D gene (6 bases). V was cut by 1 base and J by 2 bases, with 20 bases left in between. Germline lookup yields CDR1 SGHTA and CDR2 FQGTGA. CDR3 length: 18 amino acids. The CDR3 spells CASSLIKDSFWANTEAFF. In nucleotides, the CDR3 is TGTGCCAGCAGCTTAATAAAGGACAGCTTCTGGGCAAACACTGAAGCTTTCTTT.